This T cell receptor (beta chain) was identified in a study of T cell clonotyping in hematopoietic cell transplantation. Per germline, CDR1 GTSNPN and CDR2 SVGIG (reference sequence). The CDR3 runs to 14 residues. V shed 5 bases, J shed 1 base, and the junction held 2 bases outside the gene matches. Data came from immunoSEQ multiplex PCR; TCRdb stores just in-frame clones and leaves some out. The profile shows 13,000 to 15,000 clones, approximately 95% of them singletons. V and J are TRBV30 and TRBJ2-2; 9 positions agree with TRBD1. This TCR was sampled from a male patient between 55 and 70 years old who had an allogeneic stem cell transplant from an unrelated donor, so the T cells may come from the graft donor. Some clones in this sample may be carry-over from other donors' samples. This material consisted of PBMCs, taken 30 days after allogeneic stem cell transplant. The CDR3 DNA follows: TGTGCCTGGGGGACAGGGAGGAACACCGGGGAGCTGTTTTTT. Encoded protein: CAWGTGRNTGELFF. The full variable domain, in which reference TRBV30 and TRBJ2-2 provide the parts outside the CDR3, is SQTIHQWPATLVQPVGSPLSLECTVEGTSNPNLYWYRQAAGRGLQLLFYSVGIGQISSEVPQNLSASRPQDRQFILSSKKLLLSDSGFYLCAWGTGRNTGELFFGEGSRLTVL.